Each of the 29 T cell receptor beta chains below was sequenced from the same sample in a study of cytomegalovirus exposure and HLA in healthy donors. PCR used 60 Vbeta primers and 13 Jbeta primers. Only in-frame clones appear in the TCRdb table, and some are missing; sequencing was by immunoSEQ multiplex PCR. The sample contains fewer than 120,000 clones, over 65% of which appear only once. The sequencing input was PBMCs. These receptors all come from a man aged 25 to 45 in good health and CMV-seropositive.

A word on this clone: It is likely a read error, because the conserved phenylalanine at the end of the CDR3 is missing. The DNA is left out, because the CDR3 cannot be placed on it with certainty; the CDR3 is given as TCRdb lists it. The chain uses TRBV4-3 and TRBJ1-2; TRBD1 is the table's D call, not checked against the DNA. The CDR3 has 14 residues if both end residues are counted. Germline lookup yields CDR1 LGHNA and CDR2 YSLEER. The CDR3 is CASSQDWGQGFLRV.

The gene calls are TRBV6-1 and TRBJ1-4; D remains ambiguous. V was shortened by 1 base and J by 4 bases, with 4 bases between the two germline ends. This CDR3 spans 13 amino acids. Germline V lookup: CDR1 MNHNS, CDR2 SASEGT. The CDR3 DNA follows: TGTGCCAGCAGTGAAGTCTATAATGAAAAACTGTTTTTT. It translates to CASSEVYNEKLFF.

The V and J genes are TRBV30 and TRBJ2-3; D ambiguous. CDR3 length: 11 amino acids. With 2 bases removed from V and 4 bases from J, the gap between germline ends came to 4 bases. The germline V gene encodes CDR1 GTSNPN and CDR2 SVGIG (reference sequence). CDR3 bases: TGTGCCTGGAGTAGCTCAGATACGCAGTATTTT. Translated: CAWSSSDTQYF.

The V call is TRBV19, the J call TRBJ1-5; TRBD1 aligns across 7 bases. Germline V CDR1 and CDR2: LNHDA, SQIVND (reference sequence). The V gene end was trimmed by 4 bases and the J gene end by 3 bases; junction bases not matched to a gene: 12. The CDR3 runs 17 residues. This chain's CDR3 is CASSTSRDSSFNQPQHF. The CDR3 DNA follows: TGTGCCAGTAGTACGTCTCGGGACAGCTCTTTCAATCAGCCCCAGCATTTT.

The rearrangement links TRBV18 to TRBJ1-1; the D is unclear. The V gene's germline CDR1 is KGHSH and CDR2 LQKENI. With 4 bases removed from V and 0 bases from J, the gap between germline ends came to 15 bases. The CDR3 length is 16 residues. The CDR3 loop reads CASSLSRGRMNTEAFF. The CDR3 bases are TGTGCCAGCTCACTTTCTCGAGGCAGAATGAACACTGAAGCTTTCTTT.

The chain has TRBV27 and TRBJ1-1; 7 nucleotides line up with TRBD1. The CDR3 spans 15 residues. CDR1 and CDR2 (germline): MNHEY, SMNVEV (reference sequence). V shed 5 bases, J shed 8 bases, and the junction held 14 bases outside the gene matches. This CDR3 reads CASSPPGRARGEAFF. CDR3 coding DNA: TGTGCCAGCAGTCCACCCGGCAGGGCCAGGGGGGAAGCTTTCTTT.

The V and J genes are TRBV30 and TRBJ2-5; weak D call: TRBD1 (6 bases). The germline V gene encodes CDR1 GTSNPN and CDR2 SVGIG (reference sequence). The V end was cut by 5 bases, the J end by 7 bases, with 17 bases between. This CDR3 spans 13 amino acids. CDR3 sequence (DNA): TGTGCCTGGGATCAGGACAGAATTTGGACCCAGTACTTC. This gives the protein CAWDQDRIWTQYF.

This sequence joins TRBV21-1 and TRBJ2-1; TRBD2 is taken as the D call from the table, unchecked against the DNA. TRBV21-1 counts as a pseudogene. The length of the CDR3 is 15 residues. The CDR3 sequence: CASSKSRGSYNEQFF. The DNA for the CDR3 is TGTGCCAGCAGCAAATCGCGGGGCTCCTACAATGAGCAGTTCTTC.

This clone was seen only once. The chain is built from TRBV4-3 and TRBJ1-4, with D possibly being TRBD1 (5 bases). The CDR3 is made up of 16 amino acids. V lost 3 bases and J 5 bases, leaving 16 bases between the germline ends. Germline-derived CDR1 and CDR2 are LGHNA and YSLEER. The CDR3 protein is CASSHLTGTLNEKLFF. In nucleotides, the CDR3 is TGCGCCAGCAGCCATCTAACCGGGACTTTAAATGAAAAACTGTTTTTT.

Written as DNA, the CDR3 is TGTGCCAGTAGCAGGACAGGGGGGAATGAGCAGTTCTTC. It is translated as CASSRTGGNEQFF. The J gene is TRBJ2-1, the V gene TRBV19; 10 bases map to TRBD1. Losses at the gene ends were 6 bases for V and 7 bases for J; bases not matched to a gene: 3. The CDR3 has 13 amino acids. Per the germline V gene, CDR1 is LNHDA and CDR2 is SQIVND (reference sequence).

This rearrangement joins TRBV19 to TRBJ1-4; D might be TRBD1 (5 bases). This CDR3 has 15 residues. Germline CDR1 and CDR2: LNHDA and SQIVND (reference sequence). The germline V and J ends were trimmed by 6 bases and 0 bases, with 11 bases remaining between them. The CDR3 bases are TGTGCCAGTAGAAAAACAGGAGCAACTAATGAAAAACTGTTTTTT. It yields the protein CASRKTGATNEKLFF.

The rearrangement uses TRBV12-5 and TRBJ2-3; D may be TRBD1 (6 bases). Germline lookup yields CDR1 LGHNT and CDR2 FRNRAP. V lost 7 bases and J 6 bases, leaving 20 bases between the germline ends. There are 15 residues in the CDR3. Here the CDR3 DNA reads TGTGCTAGTGCGAATGGACAGCTCACTGCGGATACGCAGTATTTT. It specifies CASANGQLTADTQYF.

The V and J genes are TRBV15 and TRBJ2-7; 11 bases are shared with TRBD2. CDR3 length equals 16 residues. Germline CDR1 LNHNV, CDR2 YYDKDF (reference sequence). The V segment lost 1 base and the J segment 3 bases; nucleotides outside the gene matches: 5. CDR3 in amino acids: CATSRAPSGGLYEQYF. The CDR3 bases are TGTGCCACCAGCAGAGCCCCTAGCGGGGGGCTCTACGAGCAGTACTTC.

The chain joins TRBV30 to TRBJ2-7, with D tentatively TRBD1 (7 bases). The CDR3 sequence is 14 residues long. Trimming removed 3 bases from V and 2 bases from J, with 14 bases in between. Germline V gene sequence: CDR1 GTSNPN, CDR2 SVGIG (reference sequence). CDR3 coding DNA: TGTGCCTGGAGATCTCAGGGGGGCCCCTACGAGCAGTACTTC. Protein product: CAWRSQGGPYEQYF.

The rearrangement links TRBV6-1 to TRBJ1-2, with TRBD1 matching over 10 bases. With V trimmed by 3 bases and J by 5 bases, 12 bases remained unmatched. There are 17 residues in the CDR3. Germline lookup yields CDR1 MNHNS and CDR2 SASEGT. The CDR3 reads CASSEGQGTNRVYGYTF. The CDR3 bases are TGTGCCAGCAGTGAGGGACAGGGGACGAACCGAGTATATGGCTACACCTTC.

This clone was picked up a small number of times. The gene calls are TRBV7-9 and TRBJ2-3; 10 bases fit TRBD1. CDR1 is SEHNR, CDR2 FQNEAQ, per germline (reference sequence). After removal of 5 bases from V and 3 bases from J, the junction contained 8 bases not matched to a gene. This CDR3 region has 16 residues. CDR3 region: CASSPRQGAQTDTQYF. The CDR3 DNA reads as TGTGCCAGCAGCCCAAGACAGGGGGCGCAGACAGATACGCAGTATTTT.

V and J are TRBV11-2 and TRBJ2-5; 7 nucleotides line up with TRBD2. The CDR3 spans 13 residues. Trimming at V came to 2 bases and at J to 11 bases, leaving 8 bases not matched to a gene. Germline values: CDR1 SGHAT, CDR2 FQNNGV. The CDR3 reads CASSLREGGQQYF. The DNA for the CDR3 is TGTGCCAGCAGCTTAAGGGAGGGTGGGCAGCAGTACTTC.

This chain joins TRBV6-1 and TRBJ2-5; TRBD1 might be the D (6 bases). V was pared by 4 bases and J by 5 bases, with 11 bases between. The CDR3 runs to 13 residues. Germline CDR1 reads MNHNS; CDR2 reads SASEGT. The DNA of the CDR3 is TGTGCCAGCAGTGCACAGGGACGGGAGACCCAGTACTTC. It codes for CASSAQGRETQYF.

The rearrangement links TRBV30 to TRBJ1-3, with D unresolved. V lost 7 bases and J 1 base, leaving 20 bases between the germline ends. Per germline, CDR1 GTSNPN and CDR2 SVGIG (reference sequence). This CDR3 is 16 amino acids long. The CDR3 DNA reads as TGTGCCTCCTCCTCCGCGGGTTTTCCATCTGGAAACACCATATATTTT. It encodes CASSSAGFPSGNTIYF. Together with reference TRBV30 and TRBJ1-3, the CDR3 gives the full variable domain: SQTIHQWPATLVQPVGSPLSLECTVEGTSNPNLYWYRQAAGRGLQLLFYSVGIGQISSEVPQNLSASRPQDRQFILSSKKLLLSDSGFYLCASSSAGFPSGNTIYFGEGSWLTVV.

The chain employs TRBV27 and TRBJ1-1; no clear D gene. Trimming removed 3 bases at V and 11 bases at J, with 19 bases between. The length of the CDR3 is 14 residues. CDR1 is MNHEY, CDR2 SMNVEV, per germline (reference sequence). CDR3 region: CASSFPRQPAMAFF. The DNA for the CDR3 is TGTGCCAGCAGTTTTCCGCGGCAGCCCGCTATGGCTTTCTTT.

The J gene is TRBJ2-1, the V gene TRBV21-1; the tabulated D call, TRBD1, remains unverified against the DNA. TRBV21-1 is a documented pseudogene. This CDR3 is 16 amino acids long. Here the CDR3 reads CASSKEAGEPYNEQFF. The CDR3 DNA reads TGTGCCAGCAGCAAAGAAGCAGGGGAACCCTACAATGAGCAGTTCTTC.

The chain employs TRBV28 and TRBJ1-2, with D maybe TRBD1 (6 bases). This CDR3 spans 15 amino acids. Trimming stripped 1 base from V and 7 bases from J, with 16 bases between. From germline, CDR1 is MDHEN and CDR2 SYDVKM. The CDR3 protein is CASSLSRGGVRGYTF. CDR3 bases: TGTGCCAGCAGTTTATCAAGAGGGGGAGTTCGTGGCTACACCTTC.

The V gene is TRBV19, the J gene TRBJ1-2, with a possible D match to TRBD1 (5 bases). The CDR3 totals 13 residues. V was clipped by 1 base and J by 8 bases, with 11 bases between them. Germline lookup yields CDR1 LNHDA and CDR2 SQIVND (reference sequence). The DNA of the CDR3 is TGTGCCAGTAGTATAGCCCCACAGGCGGGCTACACCTTC. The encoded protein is CASSIAPQAGYTF. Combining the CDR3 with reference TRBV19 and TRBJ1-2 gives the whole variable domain DGGITQSPKYLFRKEGQNVTLSCEQNLNHDAMYWYRQDPGQGLRLIYYSQIVNDFQKGDIAEGYSVSREKKESFPLTVTSAQKNPTAFYLCASSIAPQAGYTFGSGTRLTVV.

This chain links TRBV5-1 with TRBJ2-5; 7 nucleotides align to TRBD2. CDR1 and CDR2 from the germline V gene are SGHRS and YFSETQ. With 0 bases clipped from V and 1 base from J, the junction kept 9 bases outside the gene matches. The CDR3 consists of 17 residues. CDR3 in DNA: TGCGCCAGCAGCTTGGGAATGGGGACTAATATCCAAGAGACCCAGTACTTC. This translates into CASSLGMGTNIQETQYF.

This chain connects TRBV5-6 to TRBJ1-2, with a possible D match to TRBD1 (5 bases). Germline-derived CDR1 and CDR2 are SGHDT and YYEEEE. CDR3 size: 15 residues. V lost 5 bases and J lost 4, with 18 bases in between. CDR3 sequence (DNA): TGTGCCAGCAGTCCCTTCAGGGTTTCTTTCTATGGCTACACCTTC. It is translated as CASSPFRVSFYGYTF.

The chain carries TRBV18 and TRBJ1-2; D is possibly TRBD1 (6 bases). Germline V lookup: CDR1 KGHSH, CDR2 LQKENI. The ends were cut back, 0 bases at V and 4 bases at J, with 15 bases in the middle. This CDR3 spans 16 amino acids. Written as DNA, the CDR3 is TGTGCCAGCTCACCACCGTTTACTCGAGGGGGCTATGGCTACACCTTC. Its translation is CASSPPFTRGGYGYTF.

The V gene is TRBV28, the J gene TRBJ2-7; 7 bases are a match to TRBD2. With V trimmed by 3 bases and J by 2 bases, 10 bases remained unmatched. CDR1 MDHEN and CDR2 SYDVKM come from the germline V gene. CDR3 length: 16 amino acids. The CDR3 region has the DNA TGTGCCAGCAGTTTCCGAACCGGGACTACCCCCTACGAGCAGTACTTC. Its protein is CASSFRTGTTPYEQYF.

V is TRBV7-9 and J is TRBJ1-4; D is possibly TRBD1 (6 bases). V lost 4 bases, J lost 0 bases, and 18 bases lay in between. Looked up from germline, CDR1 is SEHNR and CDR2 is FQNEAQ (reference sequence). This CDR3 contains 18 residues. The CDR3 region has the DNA TGTGCCAGCAGCTCGGACAGCCGAAGGTTGGCAACTAATGAAAAACTGTTTTTT. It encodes CASSSDSRRLATNEKLFF. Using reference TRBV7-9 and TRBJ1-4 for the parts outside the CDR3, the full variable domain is DTGVSQNPRHKITKRGQNVTFRCDPISEHNRLYWYRQTLGQGPEFLTYFQNEAQLEKSRLLSDRFSAERPKGSFSTLEIQRTEQGDSAMYLCASSSDSRRLATNEKLFFGSGTQLSVL.

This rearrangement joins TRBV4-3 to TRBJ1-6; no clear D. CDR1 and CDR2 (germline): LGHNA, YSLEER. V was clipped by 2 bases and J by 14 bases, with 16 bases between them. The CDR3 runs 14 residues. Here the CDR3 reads CASSQLGGISALHF. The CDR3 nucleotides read TGCGCCAGCAGCCAACTCGGCGGGATTTCGGCCCTCCACTTT.